Reported below is one T cell receptor beta chain. Original handling: It was from reference gene primer amplification that nucleated cell counts were estimated. Profiling relied on immunoSEQ multiplex PCR, and the TCRdb table lists in-frame clones only, not all of them. V and J calls and clone size are given by that table; D and trimming were obtained from the DNA. The sample contains approximately 300,000 clones, around 90% of which appear only once. The data belong to a study of blood T cell repertoires in COVID-19. The overall study: Samples came from the United States, Italy and Spain, spanning acute and convalescent COVID-19.

In germline, CDR1 is MDHEN, CDR2 SYDVKM. The germline V and J ends were trimmed by 7 bases and 3 bases, with 16 bases remaining between them. This CDR3 spans 16 amino acids. Specimen: peripheral blood. This TCR was recovered from a woman between 35 and 50 years old with acute or convalescent COVID-19. This rearrangement joins TRBV28 to TRBJ1-6, with D perhaps TRBD1 (5 bases). The CDR3: CASTGGGSFYNSPLHF. CDR3 nucleotide sequence: TGTGCCAGCACGGGTGGGGGGTCCTTCTATAATTCACCCCTCCACTTT.